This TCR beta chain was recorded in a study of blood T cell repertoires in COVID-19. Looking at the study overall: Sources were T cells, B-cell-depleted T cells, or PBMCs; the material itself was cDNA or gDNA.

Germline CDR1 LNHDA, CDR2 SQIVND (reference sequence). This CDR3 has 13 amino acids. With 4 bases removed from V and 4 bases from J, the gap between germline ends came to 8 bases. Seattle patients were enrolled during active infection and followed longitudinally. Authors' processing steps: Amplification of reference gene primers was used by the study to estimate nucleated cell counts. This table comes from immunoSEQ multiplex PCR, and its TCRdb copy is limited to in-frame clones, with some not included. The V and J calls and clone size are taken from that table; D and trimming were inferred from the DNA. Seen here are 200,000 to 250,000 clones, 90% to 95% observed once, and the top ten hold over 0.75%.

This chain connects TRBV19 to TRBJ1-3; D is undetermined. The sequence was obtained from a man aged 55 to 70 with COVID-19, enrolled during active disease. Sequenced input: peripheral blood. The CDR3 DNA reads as TGTGCCAGTAGTACCAATCCCGGAAACACCATATATTTT. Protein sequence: CASSTNPGNTIYF.